These T cell receptor beta chains were read from a single sample in a study of T cell repertoires in cytomegalovirus infection. TCRdb reprocessed the reads via MiXCR and lists one record per CDR3 protein. The sample carries roughly 68,000 distinct CDR3 sequences, 20% recorded once. No antigens are known for them. Sequencing was performed on CD8+ T cells from cultured PBMCs, taken from culture after CMV antigen stimulation. Receptors originate from a human donor in good health (CMV status not recorded). Some clones in this sample may be carry-over from other donors' samples. Both conserved end residues are part of each CDR3. D genes are given only for firm matches. Not every row has a clone size; where given, it reads once, few, many or a size class.

abundance,j_gene,v_gene,d_gene,CDR3aa,CDR3nt
.,TRBJ1-4,TRBV4-3,TRBD1,CASSLGQGVATNEKLFF,TGCGCCAGCAGCCTCGGACAGGGAGTGGCAACTAATGAAAAACTGTTTTTT
.,TRBJ2-1,TRBV5-1,TRBD1,CASSLAGTGNYYNEQFF,TGCGCCAGCAGCTTGGCGGGGACAGGGAACTACTACAATGAGCAGTTCTTC
.,TRBJ2-5,TRBV4-1,.,CASSQAPGLENFQETQYF,TGCGCCAGCAGCCAAGCCCCGGGACTGGAGAATTTCCAAGAGACCCAGTACTTC
.,TRBJ2-7,TRBV6-5,.,CASSQTGTPIYEQYF,TGTGCCAGCAGTCAAACCGGGACACCGATATACGAGCAGTACTTC
.,TRBJ2-6,TRBV6-5,TRBD1,CASSYNTGAGANVLTF,TGTGCCAGCAGTTACAATACAGGGGCCGGGGCCAACGTCCTGACTTTC
.,TRBJ2-7,TRBV30,.,CAWRATTYEQYF,TGTGCCTGGAGGGCTACTACCTACGAGCAGTACTTC
.,TRBJ1-1,TRBV27,.,CASRKGGEVTEAFF,TGTGCCAGCAGAAAGGGGGGCGAGGTCACTGAAGCTTTCTTT
.,TRBJ2-3,TRBV7-6,TRBD2,CASSLRLAGKWTDTQYF,TGTGCCAGCAGCTTGAGGCTAGCGGGGAAATGGACAGATACGCAGTATTTT
few,TRBJ1-2,TRBV24-1,.,CATSDHAGGYGYTF,TGTGCCACCAGTGATCATGCCGGTGGCTATGGCTACACCTTC
.,TRBJ2-1,TRBV12-3/TRBV12-4,TRBD2,CASRQGGRRYNEQFF,TGTGCCAGCAGGCAGGGAGGGAGGAGATACAATGAGCAGTTCTTC
few,TRBJ2-2,TRBV7-8,TRBD1,CASSFTGVGELFF,TGTGCCAGCAGCTTTACAGGGGTCGGGGAGCTGTTTTTT
few,TRBJ2-6,TRBV4-3,.,CASGPGFGSGANVLTF,TGCGCCAGCGGACCAGGGTTCGGATCTGGGGCCAACGTCCTGACTTTC
.,TRBJ1-4,TRBV7-2,.,CASSLEIESTNEKLFF,TGTGCCAGCAGCTTAGAGATAGAGTCAACTAATGAAAAACTGTTTTTT
.,TRBJ2-1,TRBV7-9,TRBD2,CASSTPTSGGGNEQFF,TGTGCCAGCAGCACACCGACTAGCGGGGGCGGCAATGAGCAGTTCTTC
.,TRBJ1-1,TRBV7-2,.,CASRFRDNLNTEAFF,TGTGCCAGCAGGTTCAGAGATAACCTTAACACTGAAGCTTTCTTT
.,TRBJ2-3,TRBV7-8,TRBD1,CASSLAVEGTGHTDTQYF,TGTGCCAGCAGCTTAGCGGTTGAGGGGACAGGGCACACAGATACGCAGTATTTT
.,TRBJ1-2,TRBV12-3/TRBV12-4,.,CATENLNYGYTF,TGTGCCACCGAGAACCTTAACTATGGCTACACCTTC
few,TRBJ1-1,TRBV7-4,.,CASGGGTEAFF,TGTGCCAGCGGGGGTGGGACTGAAGCTTTCTTT
.,TRBJ2-5,TRBV4-1,TRBD1,CASSQRDREETQYF,TGCGCCAGCAGCCAACGGGACAGGGAAGAGACCCAGTACTTC
few,TRBJ1-2,TRBV6-2/TRBV6-3,TRBD1,CASKQKGAQYGYTF,TGTGCCAGCAAACAGAAGGGGGCCCAATATGGCTACACCTTC
few,TRBJ1-4,TRBV27,TRBD1,CASKGQGINEKLFF,TGTGCCAGCAAAGGACAGGGGATTAATGAAAAACTGTTTTTT
.,TRBJ1-1,TRBV6-1,TRBD1,CASSEVRGPTEAFF,TGTGCCAGCAGTGAAGTCAGGGGGCCTACTGAAGCTTTCTTT
.,TRBJ2-6,TRBV2,.,CASMEGAGANVLTF,TGTGCCAGCATGGAGGGAGCTGGGGCCAACGTCCTGACTTTC
few,TRBJ2-5,TRBV7-6,.,CASSLVGAQQETQYF,TGTGCCAGCAGCTTAGTGGGGGCCCAACAAGAGACCCAGTACTTC